One and the same sample provided the 18 T cell receptor beta chains below, sequenced in a study of T cells in Graves' hyperthyroidism and ophthalmopathy. TCR beta CDR3 region amplification was performed from RNA transcripts. The HTBI primer set was used in a first-round RT-PCR of the TCR CDR3. TCRdb re-analysed the multiplex PCR reads in MiXCR, keeping a single row per CDR3 protein. The top ten hold 8.2% of the sample, which has under 700,000 distinct CDR3 sequences, about 45% seen once. The sequencing sample was made of peripheral blood or thyroid tissue (not recorded which). The receptor set was obtained from a woman under 30 with Graves' hyperthyroidism.

In regard to this clonotype: In this CDR3 the conserved last residue, phenylalanine or tryptophan, is missing, so a read error is likely. Because the CDR3's place on the DNA is in doubt, the DNA is left out and the CDR3 is given as listed by TCRdb. J is TRBJ1-6 and V is TRBV2. Germline lookup yields CDR1 SNHLY and CDR2 FYNNEI. The CDR3 comprises 8 residues, both ends counted. CDR3 protein: CASSEFTS.

The chain recombines TRBV7-2 with TRBJ1-1; D is possibly TRBD1 (6 bases). Deletions cut 6 bases from V and 1 base from J, with 12 bases between. The CDR3 runs to 14 residues. Looked up from germline, CDR1 is SGHTA and CDR2 is FQGNSA. Here the CDR3 DNA reads TGTGCCAGCAGGCCGAGGGACACGAACACTGAAGCTTTCTTT. Protein: CASRPRDTNTEAFF.

The chain links TRBV9 to TRBJ2-7; D is perhaps TRBD1 (6 bases). Per germline, CDR1 SGDLS and CDR2 YYNGEE. Trimming took off 1 base at V and 3 bases at J, with 11 bases between the two ends. The length of the CDR3 is 14 residues. The CDR3 DNA is TGTGCCAGCAGCGTAAGCCGAGGGGGCTACGAGCAGTACTTC. Translated: CASSVSRGGYEQYF. The whole variable domain, filled in from reference TRBV9 and TRBJ2-7, reads DSGVTQTPKHLITATGQRVTLRCSPRSGDLSVYWYQQSLDQGLQFLIQYYNGEERAKGNILERFSAQQFPDLHSELNLSSLELGDSALYFCASSVSRGGYEQYFGPGTRLTVT.

As concerns this clonotype: The CDR3 ends on some other residue instead of the conserved phenylalanine or tryptophan, so this is likely a read error. The V and J genes are TRBV25-1 and TRBJ2-5, with 9 bases identical to TRBD1. J was trimmed by 6 bases and V by 6 bases; bases with no gene match: 11. The CDR3 sequence is 15 residues long. Germline V CDR1 and CDR2: MGHDK, SYGVNS. The CDR3 here is CASSSGTGMGQTQYL. CDR3 coding DNA: TGTGCCAGCAGCTCGGGGACAGGGATGGGACAGACCCAGTACTTA.

This clonotype was seen just once. Mismatch with germline at one junction end may stem from a read error. The J gene is TRBJ1-4, the V gene TRBV12-3 or TRBV12-4, with TRBD1 identical over 8 bases. The CDR3 is made up of 13 amino acids. CDR3 sequence: CASSTDRGEKLLF. DNA for the CDR3: TGTGCCAGCAGTACTGACAGGGGTGAAAAACTGCTTTTT.

J is TRBJ1-2 and V is TRBV29-1; D remains unclear. Germline CDR1 is SQVTM and CDR2 is ANQGSEA. The CDR3 spans 10 residues. The V end lost 4 bases, the J end lost 8 bases, and 8 bases lay between the germline ends. This CDR3 is CSVVGSGYTF. In DNA form, the CDR3 reads TGCAGCGTTGTGGGGTCCGGCTACACCTTC.

Ten or more counts support this clonotype. V gene TRBV2 combines with J gene TRBJ1-6; 9 bases fit TRBD1. Germline assignment: CDR1 SNHLY and CDR2 FYNNEI. V lost 7 bases, J lost 10 bases, and 8 bases stayed unmatched. CDR3 length equals 14 residues. The CDR3 here is CASMADRGKSPLHF. The DNA for the CDR3 is TGTGCCAGCATGGCGGACAGGGGTAAATCACCCCTCCACTTT.

The chain is built from TRBV20-1 and TRBJ1-5; 9 positions agree with TRBD1. J gave up 3 bases and V 0 bases, and 3 bases lay outside the gene matches. CDR3 length equals 15 residues. Germline CDR1 reads DFQATT; CDR2 reads SNEGSKA (reference sequence). In DNA, the CDR3 is TGCAGTGCTAGAGATACAGGGGGCGTCAATCAGCCCCAGCATTTT. It translates to CSARDTGGVNQPQHF.

Remarks on this clonotype: The CDR3 ends on some other residue instead of the conserved phenylalanine or tryptophan, so this is likely a read error. The V gene is TRBV19, the J gene TRBJ1-1, with D uncertain. The V gene lost 4 bases and the J gene lost 1 base, with 7 bases spanning the gap. The CDR3 covers 13 residues. Germline V CDR1 and CDR2: LNHDA, SQIVND (reference sequence). The CDR3 DNA follows: TGTGCCAGTAGTAGCGGATGGAACACTGAAGCTTTCCTT. It yields the protein CASSSGWNTEAFL.

To note about this clonotype: Because it lacks the conserved phenylalanine or tryptophan at the end, this CDR3 is likely a read error. The limits of the CDR3 on the DNA are not certain, so only TCRdb's listed CDR3 is given. The chain recombines TRBV15 with TRBJ2-6. Germline CDR1 is LNHNV and CDR2 is YYDKDF (reference sequence). Termini included, the CDR3 measures 16 amino acids. The CDR3 loop reads CATSRDVSSGANVLVL.

This clonotype was counted a few times. The chain joins TRBV11-2 to TRBJ2-7; possible D gene TRBD2, 5 bases. The V gene's germline CDR1 is SGHAT and CDR2 FQNNGV. The V gene lost 8 bases and the J gene lost 5 bases, with 13 bases spanning the gap. CDR3 length: 12 residues. CDR3 in amino acids: CASGLGADEQYF. The CDR3 DNA follows: TGTGCCAGCGGCCTGGGAGCCGACGAGCAGTACTTC. The full variable domain, rest sourced from reference TRBV11-2 and TRBJ2-7, is EAGVAQSPRYKIIEKRQSVAFWCNPISGHATLYWYQQILGQGPKLLIQFQNNGVVDDSQLPKDRFSAERLKGVDSTLKIQPAKLEDSAVYLCASGLGADEQYFGPGTRLTVT.

This clonotype was detected ten times or more. The J gene is TRBJ1-2, the V gene TRBV19; D is unclear. V dropped 9 bases and J dropped 8 bases, with 16 bases sitting between them. The CDR3 extends over 12 amino acids. In germline, CDR1 is LNHDA, CDR2 SQIVND (reference sequence). CDR3 in amino acids: CASNQPEWGYTF. The DNA of the CDR3 is TGTGCCAGCAACCAACCTGAGTGGGGCTACACCTTC.

The genes are TRBV5-1 and TRBJ1-5; D is undetermined. V shed 4 bases and J shed 7 bases, with 9 bases lying between them. The germline V gene has CDR1 SGHRS and CDR2 YFSETQ. The CDR3 runs 12 residues. The CDR3 DNA reads as TGCGCCAGCAGCGCAAGGAAACAGCCCCAGCATTTT. Translated: CASSARKQPQHF.

This clonotype was seen only a few times. V gene TRBV29-1 combines with J gene TRBJ2-5; maybe TRBD2 (5 bases). Per the germline V gene, CDR1 is SQVTM and CDR2 is ANQGSEA. CDR3 length equals 13 residues. Trimming removed 7 bases from V and 2 bases from J, with 14 bases in between. The CDR3 here is CSASPGFQETQYF. Here the CDR3 DNA reads TGCAGCGCCTCCCCGGGGTTTCAAGAGACCCAGTACTTC.

Regarding this clonotype: One end of the junction fails to match germline, which may point to a read error. The J gene is TRBJ2-7, the V gene TRBV20-1, with 9 positions matching TRBD2. The CDR3 contains 15 residues. The germline V gene has CDR1 DFQATT and CDR2 SNEGSKA (reference sequence). The chain's CDR3 is CSAREVAGVSCEQYF. The CDR3 bases are TGCAGTGCTAGAGAGGTAGCGGGAGTTTCCTGCGAGCAGTACTTC.

J is TRBJ1-5 and V is TRBV6-1; no reliable D call. The ends were cut back, 8 bases at V and 4 bases at J, with 24 bases in the middle. Germline assignment: CDR1 MNHNS and CDR2 SASEGT. The length of the CDR3 is 17 residues. This CDR3 reads CASAFQSFRWANQPQHF. CDR3 DNA: TGTGCCAGCGCGTTCCAGTCCTTCCGCTGGGCAAATCAGCCCCAGCATTTT.

A word on this clonotype: Being one base from a much bigger clone, this may be a read error. V usage is TRBV11-2 and J usage is TRBJ1-1, with D hard to call. The CDR3 spans 11 residues. The germline V gene has CDR1 SGHAT and CDR2 FQNNGV. Here the CDR3 reads CAFSEAPEASF. The CDR3 DNA follows: TGTGCCTTCAGCGAAGCCCCTGAAGCTTCCTTT.

CDR3 nucleotide sequence: TGCGCCAGCAGCATGGAACAGTTAGACACTGAAGCTTTCTTT. Translated, it gives CASSMEQLDTEAFF. The chain employs TRBV5-1 and TRBJ1-1; D remains ambiguous. This CDR3 region has 14 residues. CDR1 is SGHRS and CDR2 is YFSETQ in the germline V gene. The V and J ends lost 4 bases and 3 bases respectively, with 13 bases between them.